This is a list of T cell receptor beta chains from one sample in a study of T cell responses to AZD1222 COVID-19 vaccine. The method was immunoSEQ multiplex PCR; TCRdb's version includes in-frame clones alone and lacks a portion of them. The sample yields about 180,000 clones, around 88% seen once. The sequences come from peripheral blood, collected on day 0 of AZD1222 vaccination. These receptors were taken from an adult in good health. Each CDR3 is given with its conserved first and last residue. D genes are given only for firm matches. Part of the rows lack a size; the others show once, few, many or a class for expanded clones.

clone size: .; D gene: .; V gene: TRBV7-3; J gene: TRBJ1-1; CDR3 DNA: TGTGCCAGCAGCTTAATGGGGATGAACACTGAAGCTTTCTTT; CDR3 protein: CASSLMGMNTEAFF
clone size: few; D gene: .; V gene: TRBV3-1/TRBV3-2; J gene: TRBJ1-4; CDR3 DNA: TGTGCCAGCAGCCAAGATTGGGTAACTAATGAAAAACTGTTTTTT; CDR3 protein: CASSQDWVTNEKLFF
clone size: .; D gene: .; V gene: TRBV15; J gene: TRBJ2-2; CDR3 DNA: TGTGCCACCAGCAGAGGACAGGTCGAAATCACCGGGGAGCTGTTTTTT; CDR3 protein: CATSRGQVEITGELFF
clone size: .; D gene: .; V gene: TRBV6-5; J gene: TRBJ2-2; CDR3 DNA: TGTGCCAGCAGTTCACAGGGAATCCCCACCGGGGAGCTGTTTTTT; CDR3 protein: CASSSQGIPTGELFF
clone size: .; D gene: .; V gene: TRBV5-1; J gene: TRBJ2-7; CDR3 DNA: TGCGCCAGCAGCTGGGACACCAGCTCCTACGAGCAGTACTTC; CDR3 protein: CASSWDTSSYEQYF
clone size: .; D gene: TRBD1; V gene: TRBV11-2; J gene: TRBJ2-7; CDR3 DNA: TGTGCCAGCAGCCCGGGGACAGGGGGCCGGTACGAGCAGTACTTC; CDR3 protein: CASSPGTGGRYEQYF
clone size: once; D gene: TRBD1; V gene: TRBV5-6; J gene: TRBJ1-5; CDR3 DNA: TGTGCCAGCAGCTCTGGACAGGTTAATCAGCCCCAGCATTTT; CDR3 protein: CASSSGQVNQPQHF
clone size: once; D gene: TRBD2; V gene: TRBV28; J gene: TRBJ2-1; CDR3 DNA: TGTGCCAGCAGCTCATTACGACTTCGACTAGCGGATTCCTACAATGAGCAGTTCTTC; CDR3 protein: CASSSLRLRLADSYNEQFF
clone size: .; D gene: TRBD1; V gene: TRBV9; J gene: TRBJ1-1; CDR3 DNA: TGTGCCAGCACGCCGGGACAGGGGAATACTGAAGCTTTCTTT; CDR3 protein: CASTPGQGNTEAFF
clone size: .; D gene: .; V gene: TRBV7-9; J gene: TRBJ2-3; CDR3 DNA: TGTGCCAGCAGCATCCCGGGACCGAATAAAGATACGCAGTATTTT; CDR3 protein: CASSIPGPNKDTQYF
clone size: .; D gene: .; V gene: TRBV10-1; J gene: TRBJ1-2; CDR3 DNA: TGCGCCAGCAGTGCTGGACCGGGCGCTGGCTACACCTTC; CDR3 protein: CASSAGPGAGYTF
clone size: .; D gene: .; V gene: TRBV30; J gene: TRBJ2-1; CDR3 DNA: TGTGCCTGGAGTGTAATCGGAAATGAGCAGTTCTTC; CDR3 protein: CAWSVIGNEQFF
clone size: few; D gene: TRBD1; V gene: TRBV6-5; J gene: TRBJ1-5; CDR3 DNA: TGTGCCAGCGACAGGGCCCTCAATCAGCCCCAGCATTTT; CDR3 protein: CASDRALNQPQHF
clone size: .; D gene: TRBD1; V gene: TRBV4-2; J gene: TRBJ1-1; CDR3 DNA: TGTGCCAGCAGCCCTCAGACAGGGGAGGAAACTGAAGCTTTCTTT; CDR3 protein: CASSPQTGEETEAFF
clone size: .; D gene: .; V gene: TRBV5-1; J gene: TRBJ1-2; CDR3 DNA: TGCGCCAGCAGCAAAGGGGAGACGGGTAATGGCTACACCTTC; CDR3 protein: CASSKGETGNGYTF
clone size: .; D gene: .; V gene: TRBV12-3/TRBV12-4; J gene: TRBJ2-5; CDR3 DNA: TGTGCCAGCAGCAAAAAGGAGACCCAGTACTTC; CDR3 protein: CASSKKETQYF
clone size: .; D gene: TRBD1; V gene: TRBV30; J gene: TRBJ1-5; CDR3 DNA: TGTGCCTGGAGTAAGTGGGGGACAGGAGGCCAGCCCCAGCATTTT; CDR3 protein: CAWSKWGTGGQPQHF
clone size: .; D gene: TRBD2; V gene: TRBV7-9; J gene: TRBJ2-1; CDR3 DNA: TGTGCCAGCAGCTCCCCTAGCGGGGCGACCAATGAGCAGTTCTTC; CDR3 protein: CASSSPSGATNEQFF
clone size: .; D gene: .; V gene: TRBV18; J gene: TRBJ1-2; CDR3 DNA: TGTGCCAGCTCACCAAGCCCAGGGAGGTATGGCTACACCTTC; CDR3 protein: CASSPSPGRYGYTF
clone size: .; D gene: TRBD2; V gene: TRBV3-1/TRBV3-2; J gene: TRBJ2-3; CDR3 DNA: TGTGCCAGCAGCCATCAGACTAGCGGGGGCGCAGATACGCAGTATTTT; CDR3 protein: CASSHQTSGGADTQYF
clone size: .; D gene: .; V gene: TRBV19; J gene: TRBJ2-3; CDR3 DNA: TGTGCCAGTAGTGACAGAGCAGATACGCAGTATTTT; CDR3 protein: CASSDRADTQYF
clone size: .; D gene: .; V gene: TRBV6-5; J gene: TRBJ2-7; CDR3 DNA: TGTGCCAGCATTTCCCTCTTCGGATCCTACGAGCAGTACTTC; CDR3 protein: CASISLFGSYEQYF
clone size: .; D gene: .; V gene: TRBV2; J gene: TRBJ2-6; CDR3 DNA: TGTGCCAGCAGGGCTCCGGTGGGTGGGGCCAACGTCCTGACTTTC; CDR3 protein: CASRAPVGGANVLTF
clone size: once; D gene: .; V gene: TRBV4-2; J gene: TRBJ2-6; CDR3 DNA: TGTGCCAGCAGCCAAGATCTGGGGGGCTCTGGGGCCAACGTCCTGACTTTC; CDR3 protein: CASSQDLGGSGANVLTF
clone size: .; D gene: TRBD1; V gene: TRBV14; J gene: TRBJ2-1; CDR3 DNA: TGTGCCAGCAGCCAAGAGAGATGGAGTGGGACAGGTTTGGATGAGCAGTTCTTC; CDR3 protein: CASSQERWSGTGLDEQFF
clone size: .; D gene: .; V gene: TRBV11-2; J gene: TRBJ2-7; CDR3 DNA: TGTGCCAGCAGCGTAGGATGGGACACCCTTTACGAGCAGTACTTC; CDR3 protein: CASSVGWDTLYEQYF
clone size: .; D gene: .; V gene: TRBV2; J gene: TRBJ2-7; CDR3 DNA: TGTGCCAGCGGGCGGCACGAGCAGTACTTC; CDR3 protein: CASGRHEQYF
clone size: .; D gene: TRBD1; V gene: TRBV19; J gene: TRBJ1-1; CDR3 DNA: TGTGCCAGTAGTGCGGGGGACAGGGGATACACTGAAGCTTTCTTT; CDR3 protein: CASSAGDRGYTEAFF
clone size: once; D gene: .; V gene: TRBV6-5; J gene: TRBJ2-5; CDR3 DNA: TGTGCCAGCAGTCCCCTAAGAGGATGGTTCGAGACCCAGTACTTC; CDR3 protein: CASSPLRGWFETQYF
clone size: .; D gene: .; V gene: TRBV28; J gene: TRBJ2-2; CDR3 DNA: TGTGCCAGCGGTGGGCATACCCAAAACACCGGGGAGCTGTTTTTT; CDR3 protein: CASGGHTQNTGELFF
clone size: once; D gene: .; V gene: TRBV21-1; J gene: TRBJ1-4; CDR3 DNA: TGTGCCAGCAGCACTAGACAGGGACAGGATGAAAAACTGTTTTTT; CDR3 protein: CASSTRQGQDEKLFF
clone size: .; D gene: TRBD1; V gene: TRBV19; J gene: TRBJ1-3; CDR3 DNA: TGTGCCAGTAGTAGAGCGACAGGGTCTGGAAACACCATATATTTT; CDR3 protein: CASSRATGSGNTIYF
clone size: once; D gene: .; V gene: TRBV6-5; J gene: TRBJ1-4; CDR3 DNA: TGTGCCAGCAGTAGATCAGGGCGAACTAATGAAAAACTGTTTTTT; CDR3 protein: CASSRSGRTNEKLFF
clone size: .; D gene: .; V gene: TRBV5-1; J gene: TRBJ1-1; CDR3 DNA: TGCGCCAGCAGCCTCCGATTGAACACTGAAGCTTTCTTT; CDR3 protein: CASSLRLNTEAFF
clone size: .; D gene: TRBD1; V gene: TRBV27; J gene: TRBJ2-7; CDR3 DNA: TGTGCCAGCAGTTTATTACCACGCCAGGGGGCCAACTACGAGCAGTACTTC; CDR3 protein: CASSLLPRQGANYEQYF
clone size: .; D gene: .; V gene: TRBV29-1; J gene: TRBJ1-2; CDR3 DNA: TGCAGCGTTAACAATGGCTACACCTTC; CDR3 protein: CSVNNGYTF
clone size: .; D gene: .; V gene: TRBV27; J gene: TRBJ2-3; CDR3 DNA: TGTGCCACCGGTCGGGGTACGCAGTATTTT; CDR3 protein: CATGRGTQYF
clone size: .; D gene: .; V gene: TRBV4-1; J gene: TRBJ2-7; CDR3 DNA: TGCGCCAGCAGCCAAGCGAGGGGGGACCCTCCCTACGAGCAGTACTTC; CDR3 protein: CASSQARGDPPYEQYF
clone size: .; D gene: .; V gene: TRBV30; J gene: TRBJ1-6; CDR3 DNA: TGTGCCTGGAGTGAGAACAGTAATTCACCCCTCCACTTT; CDR3 protein: CAWSENSNSPLHF
clone size: .; D gene: .; V gene: TRBV6-5; J gene: TRBJ2-4; CDR3 DNA: TGTGCCAGCAGTTACACAGTGCGAAACATTCAGTACTTC; CDR3 protein: CASSYTVRNIQYF
clone size: .; D gene: TRBD1; V gene: TRBV28; J gene: TRBJ2-7; CDR3 DNA: TGTGCCAGCAGTTCCTTGGGGACAGGGGTGTACTTC; CDR3 protein: CASSSLGTGVYF
clone size: once; D gene: TRBD1; V gene: TRBV27; J gene: TRBJ2-3; CDR3 DNA: TGTGCCAGCAGCCTGACAGGGTGGCCCACAGATACGCAGTATTTT; CDR3 protein: CASSLTGWPTDTQYF